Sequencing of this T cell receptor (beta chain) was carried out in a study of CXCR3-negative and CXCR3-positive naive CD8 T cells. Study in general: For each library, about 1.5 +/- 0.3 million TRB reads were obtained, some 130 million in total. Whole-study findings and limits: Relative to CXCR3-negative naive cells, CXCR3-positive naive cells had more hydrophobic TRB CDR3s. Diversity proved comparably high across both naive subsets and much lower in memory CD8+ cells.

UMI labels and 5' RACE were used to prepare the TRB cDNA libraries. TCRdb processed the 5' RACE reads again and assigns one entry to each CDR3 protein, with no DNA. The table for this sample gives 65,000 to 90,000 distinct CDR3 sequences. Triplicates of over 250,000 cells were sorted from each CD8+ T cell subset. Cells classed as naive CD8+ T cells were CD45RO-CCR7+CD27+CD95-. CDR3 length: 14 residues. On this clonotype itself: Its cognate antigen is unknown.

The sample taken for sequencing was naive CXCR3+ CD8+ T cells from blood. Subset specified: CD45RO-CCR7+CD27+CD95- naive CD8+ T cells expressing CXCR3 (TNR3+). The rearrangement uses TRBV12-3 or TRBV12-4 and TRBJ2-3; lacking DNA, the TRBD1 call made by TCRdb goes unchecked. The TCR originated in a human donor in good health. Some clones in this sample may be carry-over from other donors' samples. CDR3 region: CASKGGGTTDTQYF.